This T cell receptor (beta chain) is from a study of HIV-infected patients and healthy controls. This clonotype came up a few times. Each CDR3 protein gets one entry after TCRdb re-called the 5' RACE reads with MiXCR. The sample records 15,000 to 20,000 distinct CDR3 sequences, roughly a fifth being singletons. Trimming stripped 3 bases from V and 6 bases from J, with 15 bases between. Germline V gene lookup returns CDR1 SGHDT and CDR2 YYEEEE. CDR3 length: 14 amino acids. J is TRBJ1-1 and V is TRBV5-6; the D is unclear. Sequencing was performed on CD8+ T cells from blood. The sequence was collected from a human donor in good health. The CDR3 reads CASSSSTFWAEAFF. The CDR3 DNA is TGTGCCAGCAGCTCGAGTACATTTTGGGCTGAAGCTTTCTTT.